These 21 T cell receptor beta chains came from one sample sequenced in a study of metastatic and nonmetastatic thyroid tumors. Not a single patient had been given any form of treatment at any point before undergoing thyroid surgery. TCRdb re-called the PCR reads through MiXCR. The sample has more than 85,000 clones, less than 10% seen once. Input material: blood. The receptor set was obtained from a female donor with papillary thyroid cancer or a benign thyroid nodule (not recorded which). Some clones in this sample may be carry-over from other donors' samples.

V usage is TRBV6-5 and J usage is TRBJ2-5; tentatively, D is TRBD1 (6 bases). Looked up from germline, CDR1 is MNHEY and CDR2 is SVGAGI. The CDR3 totals 13 residues. Trimming removed 2 bases from V and 5 bases from J, with 9 bases in between. CDR3 DNA sequence: TGTGCCAGCAGTTACGGGGGCTTGGAGACCCAGTACTTC. Encoded protein: CASSYGGLETQYF.

The chain is built from TRBV30 and TRBJ2-5; 7 bases map to TRBD1. Unmatched junction bases numbered 5, after V lost 3 bases and J lost 4 bases. This CDR3 spans 13 amino acids. Per germline, CDR1 GTSNPN and CDR2 SVGIG (reference sequence). The CDR3 loop is CAWRTGILETQYF. The CDR3 nucleotides read TGTGCCTGGAGGACAGGGATCTTAGAGACCCAGTACTTC. The full variable domain, in which reference TRBV30 and TRBJ2-5 provide the parts outside the CDR3, is SQTIHQWPATLVQPVGSPLSLECTVEGTSNPNLYWYRQAAGRGLQLLFYSVGIGQISSEVPQNLSASRPQDRQFILSSKKLLLSDSGFYLCAWRTGILETQYFGPGTRLLVL.

This clone was seen ten or more times. V and J are TRBV2 and TRBJ1-1, with 8 bases lining up with TRBD1. V was pared by 6 bases and J by 5 bases, with 11 bases of the junction left unmatched. This CDR3 has 15 residues. Germline V gene sequence: CDR1 SNHLY, CDR2 FYNNEI. CDR3: CASRATQGDRTEAFF. Here the CDR3 DNA reads TGTGCCAGCAGGGCCACACAGGGGGACAGGACTGAAGCTTTCTTT. The full variable domain, completed using reference TRBV2 and TRBJ1-1, is EPEVTQTPSHQVTQMGQEVILRCVPISNHLYFYWYRQILGQKVEFLVSFYNNEISEKSEIFDDQFSVERPDGSNFTLKIRSTKLEDSAMYFCASRATQGDRTEAFFGQGTRLTVV.

This clone was observed a handful of times. This could be a read error, since a much larger clone is one nucleotide away. The chain employs TRBV6-8 and TRBJ2-5; no clear D gene. The CDR3 covers 13 residues. CDR1 and CDR2 from the germline V gene are MNHGY and SAAAGT. CDR3 in DNA: TGTGCCAGCAGCCACAGCGAGCAAGAGATCCAGTACTTC. This codes for CASSHSEQEIQYF.

This clone was seen ten or more times. This sequence joins TRBV5-4 and TRBJ2-6, with D tentatively TRBD2 (6 bases). This CDR3 spans 16 amino acids. Germline V lookup: CDR1 SGHNT, CDR2 YYREEE (reference sequence). Trimming cost V 0 bases and J 1 base, with 8 bases left between them. This chain's CDR3 is CASSLVGGSGANVLTF. The CDR3 bases are TGTGCCAGCAGCTTGGTGGGGGGATCTGGGGCCAACGTCCTGACTTTC.

This clone was observed many times. This sequence joins TRBV10-2 and TRBJ1-5; D is perhaps TRBD1 (6 bases). The CDR3 length is 13 residues. CDR1 WSHSY and CDR2 SAAADI come from the germline V gene. V was trimmed by 7 bases and J by 4 bases, leaving 11 bases between them. The CDR3: CASTRGGNQPQHF. Here the CDR3 DNA reads TGCGCCAGCACTAGAGGGGGGAATCAGCCCCAGCATTTT.

This clone was counted at least ten times. The chain couples TRBV11-2 to TRBJ2-7, with D possibly TRBD1 on 6 matching bases. This CDR3 comprises 16 residues. Germline CDR1 is SGHAT and CDR2 is FQNNGV. Trimming stripped 0 bases from V and 3 bases from J, with 15 bases between. The CDR3 sequence: CASSLDGRTGIYEQYF. The CDR3 DNA sequence: TGTGCCAGCAGCTTAGATGGGAGAACAGGGATCTACGAGCAGTACTTC.

This clone appeared many times. The same CDR3 arises from other DNA sequences in this sample as well. This chain connects TRBV6-1 to TRBJ1-1, with no clear D. V lost 6 bases to trimming and J lost 1 base, with 6 bases between them. The CDR3 sequence is 12 residues long. Germline V gene data show CDR1 as MNHNS and CDR2 as SASEGT. The chain's CDR3 is CASRSGNTEAFF. CDR3 DNA: TGTGCCAGCAGGTCCGGGAACACTGAAGCTTTCTTT.

This clone occurred many times. V is TRBV4-1 and J is TRBJ2-7, with D uncertain. The CDR3 is 13 residues long. The V end was cut by 0 bases, the J end by 3 bases, with 6 bases between. CDR1 MGHRA and CDR2 YSYEKL come from the germline V gene. In DNA, the CDR3 is TGCGCCAGCAGCCAAGAGTACGGCTACGAGCAGTACTTC. Translated: CASSQEYGYEQYF.

This clone has a handful of counts. The rearrangement uses TRBV12-3 or TRBV12-4 and TRBJ1-2, with D uncertain. V was trimmed by 6 bases and J by 4 bases, leaving 15 bases between them. The CDR3 has 14 amino acids. This CDR3 reads CASSPGFPSYGYTF. DNA of the CDR3: TGTGCCAGCAGCCCCGGTTTCCCCAGCTATGGCTACACCTTC.

This clone showed up many times. The rearrangement uses TRBV7-2 and TRBJ2-3, with D uncertain. This CDR3 is built from 14 residues. Germline values: CDR1 SGHTA, CDR2 FQGNSA. Between the trimmed V and J ends, which lost 3 bases and 0 bases, there was a span of 7 bases. The CDR3 sequence is CASSLGPSTDTQYF. The CDR3 nucleotides are TGTGCCAGCAGCTTGGGCCCGAGCACAGATACGCAGTATTTT.

Concerning this clone itself: Possible read error: a much larger clone is one base away. V gene TRBV12-3 or TRBV12-4 combines with J gene TRBJ2-5; 7 bases map to TRBD1. This CDR3 is built from 12 residues. In DNA form, the CDR3 reads TGTCCCAGCAAACAGGGGAAAGAGACCCAGTACTTC. Its translation is CPSKQGKETQYF.

This clone was recorded many times. V is TRBV18 and J is TRBJ1-5, with D possibly matching TRBD1 (6 bases). Trimming cost V 2 bases and J 0 bases, with 17 bases left between them. This CDR3 contains 18 residues. Germline CDR1 KGHSH, CDR2 LQKENI. The DNA of the CDR3 is TGTGCCAGCTCACCAACCGCGGACAGTTCTTATAGCAATCAGCCCCAGCATTTT. Its translation: CASSPTADSSYSNQPQHF.

By share of the sample, this clone is large. The gene calls are TRBV7-3 and TRBJ2-7; D is unclear. Germline assignment: CDR1 SGHTA and CDR2 FQGTGA. Trimming pared 5 bases from V and 7 bases from J, leaving 18 bases between. The CDR3 has 14 amino acids. The CDR3 DNA sequence: TGTGCCAGCAGCCCGGACCGGTCTTCTGAGGAGCAGTACTTC. The encoded protein is CASSPDRSSEEQYF.

The chain links TRBV28 to TRBJ2-2, with 9 bases matching TRBD1. Losses at the gene ends were 2 bases for V and 2 bases for J; bases not matched to a gene: 12. This CDR3 contains 19 residues. CDR1 and CDR2 from the germline V gene are MDHEN and SYDVKM. The CDR3 DNA reads as TGTGCCAGCAGTTTACCCAAAGGGGGGACAGGGCCTAACACCGGGGAGCTGTTTTTT. Residues: CASSLPKGGTGPNTGELFF.

This clone was recorded many times. Other DNA sequences in this specimen translate into the identical CDR3. The rearrangement uses TRBV6-4 and TRBJ2-3; D gene uncertain. Germline values: CDR1 MRHNA, CDR2 SNTAGT. CDR3 length: 14 residues. Trimming left V 0 bases short and J 1 base short, with 5 bases between. The CDR3 nucleotides read TGTGCCAGCAGTGACTCGGATGGCACAGATACGCAGTATTTT. Its protein is CASSDSDGTDTQYF.

This clone has at least ten counts. The chain employs TRBV28 and TRBJ2-3; D uncertain. V dropped 3 bases and J dropped 0 bases, with 13 bases sitting between them. This CDR3 region has 16 residues. In germline, CDR1 is MDHEN, CDR2 SYDVKM. The CDR3 DNA sequence: TGTGCCAGCAGTTTCCTCCCGACATATAGCACAGATACGCAGTATTTT. This codes for CASSFLPTYSTDTQYF.

The chain has TRBV5-1 and TRBJ2-2, with unresolved D. Germline V CDR1 and CDR2: SGHRS, YFSETQ. The CDR3 is 14 residues long. Trimming pared 0 bases from V and 0 bases from J, leaving 3 bases between. The CDR3: CASSLAPNTGELFF. The CDR3 region has the DNA TGCGCCAGCAGCTTGGCTCCGAACACCGGGGAGCTGTTTTTT.

This clone has ten or more counts. This rearrangement joins TRBV5-5 to TRBJ2-2; D not resolved. CDR1 and CDR2 (germline): SGHKS, YYEKEE (reference sequence). V was trimmed by 4 bases and J by 1 base, leaving 2 bases between them. The CDR3 has 12 amino acids. CDR3: CASSRNTGELFF. CDR3 in DNA: TGTGCCAGCAGCCGGAACACCGGGGAGCTGTTTTTT.

This clone was seen only a few times. A single base separates this from a much larger clone, so it may be a read error. The CDR3 sequence is CASSQDRVGGYTF. CDR3 nucleotide sequence: TGTGCCAGCAGTCAGGACAGGGTGGGTGGCTACACCTTC. The V gene is TRBV2, the J gene TRBJ1-2, with 8 positions matching TRBD1. The CDR3 loop spans 13 amino acids. Trimming at V came to 5 bases and at J to 7 bases, leaving 6 bases not matched to a gene. Germline CDR1 and CDR2: SNHLY and FYNNEI. Drawing the rest from reference TRBV2 and TRBJ1-2, the complete variable domain is EPEVTQTPSHQVTQMGQEVILRCVPISNHLYFYWYRQILGQKVEFLVSFYNNEISEKSEIFDDQFSVERPDGSNFTLKIRSTKLEDSAMYFCASSQDRVGGYTFGSGTRLTVV.

The sample holds many counts of this clone. The V gene is TRBV7-9, the J gene TRBJ2-7, with 7 positions matching TRBD1. CDR1 is SEHNR and CDR2 is FQNEAQ in the germline V gene (reference sequence). The V gene end was trimmed by 6 bases and the J gene end by 11 bases; junction bases not matched to a gene: 10. The CDR3 extends over 12 amino acids. CDR3 in DNA: TGTGCCAGCAGAACCGGGACAGTAGATGAGTACTTC. Its protein product is CASRTGTVDEYF.